Listed here is a single T cell receptor beta chain. What it binds is not known. The data were taken from a study of cytomegalovirus exposure and HLA in healthy donors. Across the study: From donors who were HLA-typed, an early data release held around 85 million unique TCRs.

CDR3 size: 15 residues. Looked up from germline, CDR1 is SGHRS and CDR2 is YFSETQ. V lost 4 bases to trimming and J lost 4 bases, with 14 bases between them. Amplification used 60 Vbeta primers and 13 Jbeta primers. TCRdb's copy holds only in-frame clones and misses some; the assay was immunoSEQ multiplex PCR. The sample carries around 150,000 clones, about four fifths recorded once. General observations from the study: Reports state that TCR beta sequences accurately predicted most subjects' HLA-A and HLA-B alleles.

The sequence derives from a male donor in good health and CMV-seronegative. V and J are TRBV5-1 and TRBJ2-2; possible D gene TRBD1, 6 bases. Material for sequencing was PBMCs. CDR3 residues: CASSPRTDSTGELFF. The DNA for the CDR3 is TGCGCCAGCAGCCCGAGGACAGATTCCACCGGGGAGCTGTTTTTT.